Reported below is one TCR beta chain. Assay used: immunoSEQ multiplex PCR; TCRdb lists only in-frame clones, some missing. Among 300,000 or so clones listed, more than 70% were seen once. The data were taken from a study of blood T cell repertoires in COVID-19. Study-wide background: COVID-19 samples, acute and convalescent, were from the United States, Italy and Spain.

Trimming stripped 4 bases from V and 1 base from J, with 25 bases between. The CDR3 is 19 residues long. CDR1 is SGHDN, CDR2 FVKESK, per germline. The chain carries TRBV14 and TRBJ1-1; no reliable D call. The clonotype originates from a woman between 25 and 40 years old who had recovered from COVID-19. Sequences were obtained from peripheral blood. Here the CDR3 reads CASSLTLGLPWEGNTEAFF. As DNA, the CDR3 is TGTGCCAGCAGCCTAACCTTAGGACTCCCCTGGGAGGGGAACACTGAAGCTTTCTTT.